This T cell receptor (beta chain) emerged from a study of cytomegalovirus exposure and HLA in healthy donors. Study-wide findings and caveats: Within the 120 or so validation repertoires, first-cohort TCR clusters tended to co-occur, according to a later analysis. Whilst most TCR sequences proved rare, a subset of public TCRs occurred across many donors. Reports indicated that the classifier achieved high specificity and sensitivity in diagnosing cytomegalovirus status.

Regarding this clone: Its matching antigen is unknown.

The protocol was immunoSEQ multiplex PCR, while the TCRdb copy is restricted to in-frame clones and leaves out a portion. The sample shows roughly 100,000 clones, around 90% of them seen only once. The CDR3 runs 16 residues. Per germline, CDR1 MDHEN and CDR2 SYDVKM. The junction had 10 bases not matched to a gene; V was cut back by 3 bases and J by 4 bases. Sequencing was done on a sample of PBMCs. The clonotype was recovered from a woman aged 18-29 years in good health and CMV-seropositive. The V call is TRBV28, the J call TRBJ2-5; 8 bases fit TRBD1. CDR3 in DNA: TGTGCCAGCAGTTTTCCGCGGCAGGGGGCGCGAGAGACCCAGTACTTC. Translation: CASSFPRQGARETQYF.